Given below is one T cell receptor (beta chain) in context. Its antigen remains undetermined. Base qualities are not recorded, but no much larger clone differs from it by a single base. This sample is drawn from a study of cytomegalovirus exposure and HLA in healthy donors (dated by TCRdb to about 2017). Regarding the study in general: An earlier analysis of 587 of the donors reported under 300 Gb of sequence data and around 110 million unique TCR beta sequences obtained from around 180 million T cells. HLA typing covered class I and class II loci at four-digit resolution. The study aimed to test whether signatures of past pathogen exposure could be identified by cataloging public T cell receptors. To predict cytomegalovirus infection status, the study combined high-throughput TCR immunosequencing, statistical association of individual TCRs with disease status, and machine learning. Rather than using new phenotypic data, the later analysis identified candidate immune exposures from TCR beta sequences and from how often those sequences occurred across donors. Across around 400 genotyped donors of the cohort, an average of about 220,000 unique TCR beta nucleotide sequences per donor were sequenced, and approximately 17% of those sequences were non-productive. Because of strong linkage in the cohort, four to six DR-DQ haplotypes were treated as single units for association and clustering. A later analysis re-analyzed previously published TCR beta repertoires from 600 to 850 donors and added high-resolution HLA genotyping to study TCR occurrence patterns. In an earlier analysis of roughly 580 of the donors, high-throughput TCR beta sequencing was used to judge whether each TCR beta V gene segment behaved as functional or pseudogenic. Donor age, sex, ethnicity and CMV serostatus were collected together with the repertoire data. Typing coverage varied by locus: roughly 629-630 donors for A, B, C, DRB1 and DQB1; roughly 520 for DQA1; about 600 for DPA1; some 470 for DPB1. Of the 398 genotyped donors, less than 85% were placed in the genetic ancestry cluster associated with self-reported Caucasian donors. Every discovery cohort repertoire had been produced on one sequencing platform. In addition to the first cohort of several hundred subjects, a separate validation cohort of over 90 different subjects was used. About 300 gigabases of sequencing data and approximately 80 million unique TCR sequences were included in an early release covering about 600 HLA-typed donors. The study used immunosequencing to profile the T cell repertoires of 666 subjects and linked those repertoires to cytomegalovirus serostatus. Genome-wide SNP genotypes for about 60% of the roughly 670 donors were used in a later genetic analysis, which treated that subset as a discovery cohort.

The cohort was made up of approximately 670 healthy bone marrow donors. At the time of sampling, all cohort members were nominally healthy, though unrecorded immune exposures were likely present. The donor was CMV seronegative and belonged to the group of 352 seronegative cohort members. Each donor provided a peripheral blood sample, and peripheral blood mononuclear cells were used for TCR beta sequencing. The Qiagen DNeasy Blood Extraction Kit was used to extract genomic DNA from the blood cell samples. Findings and caveats that apply to the study as a whole: Sequencing depth was assumed to be roughly uniform across donors in the presence/absence analyses, though that assumption may not hold. When HLA alleles, especially DR and DQ, strongly co-occurred, attributing TCR associations to individual alleles was difficult. It was suggested by the authors that the approach could potentially be generalized to other disease states and immunological phenotypes. Broadly in line with IMGT annotations, most TCR beta V segments showed up in productive rearrangements about 87% or about 30% of the time in an earlier analysis of about 500 of the donors. Linkage disequilibrium might explain the correlated functional status among segregating V segments, but an unknown experimental factor could not be excluded. CMV serostatus was the only immune exposure information available for the cohort. The cohort was sequenced for TCR beta chains only, and without alpha or paired-chain data the features that could be detected were limited. Because HLA typing was missing for some donors at each locus, association tests included only the typed subset. A later analysis found that most CMV-associated TCR beta chains appeared HLA-restricted, with HLA associations seemingly driven largely by CMV exposure. In vitro tests confirmed that a few of the cytomegalovirus-associated TCR beta chains recognize cytomegalovirus antigens. Because the 87-base-pair reads could not distinguish some IMGT-functional V segments, including TRBV6-2 and TRBV6-3, those segments were excluded. At a false discovery rate of 0.05, a later analysis linked under 20,000 TCR beta sequences to specific HLA alleles. Most TCR sequences were observed very rarely across donors, whereas some public TCRs were present in many individuals. In a later analysis, HLA-associated TCR beta chains were found to be more clonally expanded and to have lower generation probabilities than equally common non-associated chains. An association between a missense DCLRE1C variant and V-gene and J-gene trimming of TCR beta chains was found in a later genetic analysis and replicated in an independent cohort. In a later analysis, several top co-occurrence clusters were reported to appear linked to parvovirus B19, influenza, CMV and Epstein-Barr virus. The study gave a list of 150 to 200 TCR beta chains associated with cytomegalovirus. A further reported finding was that TCR beta sequences accurately predicted the HLA-A and HLA-B alleles for most subjects in the first cohort. In both the original and validation cohorts, the classifier was reported to diagnose cytomegalovirus status with high specificity and sensitivity. A later genetic analysis reported fewer N-insertions in productive TCRs among donors in an Asian-associated ancestry cluster than the roughly 650-donor mean. The sequencing pipeline was judged likely to have produced a cluster of highly shared sequence variants as a technical artifact. In a later analysis, the rate of TCR association differed among HLA loci, with DRB1 alleles having the most associated TCRs and HLA-C alleles having the fewest. The earlier analysis of 587 of the donors excluded around 17 rarely observed V segments, including chromosome 9 orphons, because counts were too low.

Library preparation employed the immunoSEQ multiplex PCR assay. The multiplex PCR relied on a mix of 60 forward primers for TCR Vbeta segments and 13 reverse primers for TCR Jbeta segments. The CDR3 region of rearranged TCR beta genes was amplified from genomic DNA by a multiplex PCR assay. The amplified TCR beta libraries were sequenced on the Illumina HiSeq System as 87-base-pair reads. Regarding the original processing steps: A later analysis counted 75 million to 100 million unique TCR beta chains across the 700 or so repertoires, and around 9.9 million of these chains were shared by at least two donors. A nearest-neighbor algorithm error-corrected the raw reads and collapsed the reads into unique sequences, merging closely related sequences to remove PCR and sequencing errors. Alignment of CDR3 sequences to IMGT reference sequences was used to assign V, D and J gene segments. For a sequence to be retained, a match of at least six nucleotides to both a V gene segment and a J gene segment was required. Rearrangements were called productive when the CDR3 lacked stop codons and stayed in frame with V and J; all others were non-productive. Following IMGT convention, CDR3 was defined as the stretch from the second conserved V-encoded cysteine to the conserved J-encoded phenylalanine. Sequences without an unambiguous match to a single V gene segment were excluded from the earlier analysis of several hundred of the donors. An earlier analysis of some 500 of the donors classified V segments as functional when productive rearrangements were above 56.7% and as segregating when the standard deviation between donors was above 5%. A statistical classification framework was built for diagnosing cytomegalovirus status from the catalog of TCR beta chain sequences. In a later analysis, V and J genes were assigned by comparing TCR nucleotide sequences against IMGT/GENE-DB human TR gene sequences. The TCRdist pipeline was used in a later analysis to assign CDR3 sequences and most-parsimonious VDJ recombination scenarios. In a later analysis, each TCR beta chain was defined by its CDR3 amino acid sequence together with its V-gene family, and reads lacking a unique V-gene family were excluded. To address suspected cross-contamination and a sequencing artifact, a later analysis removed a few hundred highly shared, low-generation-probability nucleotide sequences. For each public chain, a later analysis derived a clonal expansion index from normalized ranks of inferred template counts within each repertoire. In a later analysis, generation probabilities were computed using a VDJ recombination model fitted to out-of-frame rearrangements, and the results were checked against IGoR. In a later analysis, hypergeometric tests were used to score TCR-TCR, TCR-HLA and TCR-CMV co-occurrence, with a repertoire-size bias correction applied to TCR pairs. A later analysis estimated false discovery rates by permuting HLA or CMV assignments 20 times. In a later analysis, co-occurring TCRs were grouped using DBSCAN, and TCRdist sequence similarity was added for clustering within HLA-allele-positive subsets. Co-occurrence clustering excluded repertoires with fewer than 30,000 or more than 120,000 public chains, plus five with anomalous nucleotide sharing. As stored in TCRdb, this immuneACCESS dataset retains in-frame rearrangements with V and J assigned. A fraction of the clones does not appear; measured against another copy, unresolved V genes explain less than half of the discrepancy, and the remainder lacks a known reason. The DNA was the basis for D and trimming; V, J and clone size are from that table. This sample holds roughly 200,000 clones; about 77% were observed only once. Roughly 3% of the sample rests with the top ten.

Reading the germline V gene (reference sequence) gives CDR1 MNHEY and CDR2 SMNVEV. Spanning cysteine to phenylalanine, the CDR3 consists of 14 amino acids. This entry keeps only the CDR3 DNA: 42 bases, framed from base 1. V is clipped by 2 bases and J by 3 bases, and the sequence between their germline boundaries is 11 bases long. Here the chain combines TRBV27 and TRBJ2-7; TRBD1 might be the D gene, on 5 matching bases. Sequencing was done on a sample of PBMCs. This TCR was sampled from a woman aged 25 to 45 in good health and CMV-seronegative. The CDR3 in this case is CASSLGRDYYEQYF. The DNA sequence is as follows: TGTGCCAGCAGTTTAGGCAGGGATTACTACGAGCAGTACTTC.